This TCR beta chain was identified during a study of shared clonotypes between healthy human individuals. TCRdb's table, derived via immunoSEQ multiplex PCR, lists solely in-frame clones and lacks some. The repertoire has 950,000 to 1,300,000 clones, about 75% of them found once; the top ten carry around 1.5%. With 5 bases removed from V and 8 bases from J, the gap between germline ends came to 13 bases. Germline CDR1 and CDR2: WSHSY and SAAADI. CDR3 length: 13 amino acids. This TCR came from a man aged 18 to 35 in good health. Source material: memory CD4+ T cells sorted from blood. Subset of the sample: CD45RA-negative fraction. This chain uses TRBV10-2 with TRBJ2-1; D is uncertain. The CDR3 DNA sequence: TGCGCCAGCAGTCTTCGGTTGCGCGATGAGCAGTTCTTC. Amino acid sequence: CASSLRLRDEQFF.